This passage covers 4 T cell receptor beta chains from one sample sequenced in a study of blood T cell repertoires in COVID-19 (dated by TCRdb to about 2020). Libraries were built with the immunoSEQ multiplex PCR assay. TCRdb re-hosts the immuneACCESS table, in-frame sequences only. Its copies lack some clones; in the studies checked, an unresolved V gene accounts for under half of them, and the cause for the rest is not known. Counted in this sample were roughly 350,000 clones; around 90% of them appeared once. The top ten clonotypes cover 3% to 4% of the sample. Sequencing was carried out using peripheral blood. The source is a woman younger than 35 who had recovered from COVID-19.

The chain uses TRBV9 and TRBJ2-2, with 10 positions matching TRBD2. The trim removed 3 bases at V and 7 bases at J, leaving 6 bases unmatched. Germline CDR1 reads SGDLS; CDR2 reads YYNGEE. CDR3 length: 15 residues. CDR3 region: CASSGSGRSNGELFF. The CDR3 region has the DNA TGTGCCAGCAGCGGTAGCGGGAGGAGTAACGGGGAGCTGTTTTTT.

The chain combines TRBV7-8 with TRBJ2-3, with 10 bases fitting TRBD2. This CDR3 is 17 amino acids long. With 3 bases clipped from V and 6 bases from J, the junction kept 12 bases outside the gene matches. Germline CDR1 reads SGHVS; CDR2 reads FQNEAQ. CDR3 region: CASSFTSASGSADTQYF. Here the CDR3 DNA reads TGTGCCAGCAGCTTCACCTCGGCTAGCGGGAGTGCGGATACGCAGTATTTT.

V usage is TRBV28 and J usage is TRBJ1-1; maybe TRBD1 (5 bases). Germline V gene lookup returns CDR1 MDHEN and CDR2 SYDVKM. V lost 3 bases and J lost 1, with 9 bases in between. This CDR3 has 14 amino acids. This CDR3 is CASSFGQGNTEAFF. Written as DNA, the CDR3 is TGTGCCAGCAGTTTCGGTCAGGGGAACACTGAAGCTTTCTTT.

The J gene is TRBJ2-5, the V gene TRBV5-4, with no clear D. Trimming stripped 1 base from V and 0 bases from J, with 7 bases between. The V gene's germline CDR1 is SGHNT and CDR2 YYREEE (reference sequence). The CDR3 is made up of 14 amino acids. CDR3 amino acids: CASSLKSYQETQYF. The CDR3 DNA reads TGTGCCAGCAGCTTGAAATCGTACCAAGAGACCCAGTACTTC.